This T cell receptor beta chain was documented in a study of T cells after yellow fever vaccination. Concerning this clonotype: What it binds is unknown.

Overall study findings and caveats: Re-detected after boosting: most primary clones, 96% of CD4 and roughly 88% of CD8. A faster peak, day 5 versus 15, was reached by the weaker secondary response. The CD4 compartment and the CD8 compartment contained a small share of clonotypes in common.

TCR cDNA, made by 5'RACE template switching, carried an added universal primer site and UMIs. Each CDR3 protein is one row after TCRdb ran MiXCR on the 5' RACE reads. In the table there are about 340,000 distinct CDR3 sequences, 4% of which are singletons. Germline V CDR1 and CDR2: SQVTM, ANQGSEA. The CDR3 has 13 residues. The V end lost 7 bases, the J end lost 5 bases, and 15 bases lay between the germline ends. Sequencing was performed on PBMCs, taken 5 days after the yellow fever booster vaccination. V gene TRBV29-1 combines with J gene TRBJ2-1; D is perhaps TRBD1 or TRBD2 (6 bases each). This receptor was obtained from a man aged 18 to 30 who received the YFV17D yellow fever vaccine. The chain's CDR3 is CSGDRGLHNEQFF. CDR3 nucleotides: TGCAGCGGGGACCGGGGGCTTCACAATGAGCAGTTCTTC.